These T cell receptor beta chains were read from a single sample in a study of radiation and T cells in renal cell carcinoma. Assay: immunoSEQ multiplex PCR; the TCRdb copy retains only in-frame clones and omits some. The table has roughly 100,000 clones, 86% seen once; the top ten hold almost 8%. This specimen was blood, taken from a patient whose treatment included radiotherapy and nephrectomy. These receptors were collected from a man in his fifties with renal cell carcinoma. Both conserved end residues are part of each CDR3. Some rows have no size entry. The others give once, few or many, or a class for an expanded clone.

abundance,v_gene,j_gene,CDR3aa
.,TRBV18,TRBJ2-2,CASSPPIRPNTGELFF
.,TRBV6-5,TRBJ2-7,CASSYSGLDSDEQYF
once,TRBV28,TRBJ2-5,CASNPDTAQETQYF
.,TRBV29-1,TRBJ2-3,CSVGQGAPYF
.,TRBV2,TRBJ1-4,CASSTGLRNEKLFF
.,TRBV7-3,TRBJ1-1,CASSPGQGNTEAFF
.,TRBV4-2,TRBJ2-2,CASTRTTAGETGELFF
.,TRBV29-1,TRBJ2-5,CSALSGEETQYF
.,TRBV9,TRBJ2-7,CASSVTSGIYEQYF
.,TRBV9,TRBJ1-2,CASSVAGGREGGYTF
.,TRBV29-1,TRBJ2-7,CSAMKGYEQYF
.,TRBV7-2,TRBJ2-3,CASSLVADTQYF
.,TRBV7-8,TRBJ2-3,CASSAWGTGGIDTQYF
.,TRBV7-9,TRBJ2-3,CASSYQPNTQYF
.,TRBV27,TRBJ2-2,CASSPYSRGSTTGELFF
.,TRBV19,TRBJ1-4,CASSIDLRQGEKLFF
.,TRBV9,TRBJ1-3,CASSPTIRDIGLGHMANTIYF
once,TRBV15,TRBJ2-7,CATSGVYEQYF
.,TRBV10-3,TRBJ2-5,CAISRPGGGDKETQYF
.,TRBV5-1,TRBJ1-1,CASSSGQGGGTEAFF
.,TRBV6-5,TRBJ1-1,CASSYSRGQGEAFF
.,TRBV5-1,TRBJ2-1,CASSSGGYNEQFF
.,TRBV5-1,TRBJ2-5,CASSQPGGARPIETQYF
.,TRBV15,TRBJ1-5,CATSRTPKGPQHF
.,TRBV6-1,TRBJ2-7,CASSVTGDRSYEQYF
.,TRBV27,TRBJ1-3,CASSPRYRNSGNTIYF
.,TRBV9,TRBJ2-5,CASSVGVLIWETQYF
few,TRBV10-1,TRBJ1-5,CASSDKPGQGMYQPQHF
.,TRBV7-9,TRBJ2-5,CASSFGGWATQYF
.,TRBV5-1,TRBJ2-5,CASSAAHNRAETQYF
.,TRBV7-6,TRBJ2-7,CASSLEGGGPGTREQYF
.,TRBV2,TRBJ1-1,CASSSTTENTEAFF
.,TRBV30,TRBJ2-3,CAYGPSARADTQYF
once,TRBV7-2,TRBJ1-5,CASSSNSGYHQPQHF
once,TRBV6-5,TRBJ2-7,CASSYSNAYSYEQYF
.,TRBV5-1,TRBJ2-1,CASSGRGTDIAYNEQFF
.,TRBV6-1,TRBJ2-2,CAHRGSLGSGELFF
.,TRBV7-9,TRBJ2-1,CASSFIAGEQFF
.,TRBV7-8,TRBJ1-1,CASSGDRVNTEAFF
.,TRBV5-4,TRBJ2-2,CATLPGPNTGELFF